Below are 26 T cell receptor beta chains sequenced from a single sample in a study of blood T cell repertoires in COVID-19. Measured with immunoSEQ multiplex PCR; TCRdb has only the in-frame clones, and not every one. The sample has about 190,000 clones, roughly 73% seen once. The sample consisted of peripheral blood. These receptors all come from a woman older than 75 with active or convalescent COVID-19.

The rearrangement uses TRBV5-5 and TRBJ1-4; D is unresolved. Looked up from germline, CDR1 is SGHKS and CDR2 is YYEKEE (reference sequence). This CDR3 comprises 15 residues. V was shortened by 5 bases and J by 7 bases, with 18 bases between the two germline ends. The CDR3, as DNA: TGTGCCAGCAGAATGGCAGGAATCGGGGTTGAAAAACTGTTTTTT. Its translation is CASRMAGIGVEKLFF.

The chain is built from TRBV5-5 and TRBJ2-1, with D possibly matching TRBD2 (5 bases). The V end was cut by 1 base, the J end by 4 bases, with 9 bases between. Germline CDR1 and CDR2: SGHKS and YYEKEE (reference sequence). This CDR3 comprises 14 residues. The CDR3 loop is CASSLRTGYNEQFF. The CDR3 DNA sequence: TGTGCCAGCAGCTTGAGAACGGGGTACAATGAGCAGTTCTTC.

The chain links TRBV3-1 (or the pseudogene TRBV3-2) to TRBJ2-3; D might be TRBD2 (5 bases). The germline V and J ends were trimmed by 4 bases and 10 bases, with 12 bases remaining between them. Per the germline V gene, CDR1 is LGHDT and CDR2 is YNNKEL (reference sequence). CDR3 length: 12 residues. The CDR3 region is CASSPTGRAQYF. In DNA form, the CDR3 reads TGTGCCAGCAGCCCGACGGGGAGAGCGCAGTATTTT.

The CDR3 spells CASTRQTGQSSYNEQFF. CDR3 bases: TGCGCCAGCACCAGACAAACAGGACAGAGCTCCTACAATGAGCAGTTCTTC. The V call is TRBV5-1, the J call TRBJ2-1, with a tentative D call TRBD1 (6 bases). This CDR3 contains 17 residues. V was cut by 6 bases and J by 0 bases, with 19 bases left in between. Germline-derived CDR1 and CDR2 are SGHRS and YFSETQ.

This clone has more than one count but fewer than ten. The J gene is TRBJ1-3, the V gene TRBV18, with 8 bases fitting TRBD1. This CDR3 has 16 amino acids. CDR1 and CDR2 from the germline V gene are KGHSH and LQKENI. Trimming cost V 2 bases and J 4 bases; bases outside gene matches: 7. CDR3 nucleotide sequence: TGTGCCAGCTCACCAACCGGACAGGGTCCAGGAAACACCATATATTTT. It specifies CASSPTGQGPGNTIYF.

The V gene is TRBV4-3, the J gene TRBJ1-5; TRBD1 agrees at 7 bases. Germline V lookup: CDR1 LGHNA, CDR2 YSLEER. The CDR3 spans 15 residues. The V and J ends lost 3 bases and 7 bases, in that order; junction bases with no gene match: 9. CDR3 nucleotides: TGCGCCAGCAGCCATGATGCAGGGGGACGGCAGCCCCAGCATTTT. It is translated as CASSHDAGGRQPQHF.

The chain combines TRBV27 with TRBJ2-7; 8 nucleotides line up with TRBD1. V lost 2 bases, J lost 2 bases, and 5 bases stayed unmatched. The CDR3 contains 15 residues. Germline CDR1 MNHEY, CDR2 SMNVEV (reference sequence). CDR3 protein: CASSLADRGAYEQYF. The CDR3 bases are TGTGCCAGCAGTTTAGCAGACAGGGGTGCCTACGAGCAGTACTTC.

This clone was recorded a few times. The chain joins TRBV5-1 to TRBJ2-1; 9 bases agree with TRBD1. Germline assignment: CDR1 SGHRS and CDR2 YFSETQ. The CDR3 has 15 amino acids. V was pared by 0 bases and J by 6 bases, with 4 bases of the junction left unmatched. The CDR3 DNA reads as TGCGCCAGCAGCTTGGAGGGACAGGGCTTCAATGAGCAGTTCTTC. It specifies CASSLEGQGFNEQFF.

The chain uses TRBV24-1 and TRBJ2-3, with TRBD2 matching over 10 bases. With V trimmed by 4 bases and J by 4 bases, 4 bases remained unmatched. Germline loops: CDR1 KGHDR, CDR2 SFDVKD. The CDR3 totals 15 residues. The chain's CDR3 is CATSDPSGGSDTQYF. The CDR3 DNA reads TGTGCCACCAGTGACCCTAGCGGGGGATCAGATACGCAGTATTTT.

This chain connects TRBV2 to TRBJ2-1; 9 bases map to TRBD2. Trimming cost V 6 bases and J 5 bases; bases outside gene matches: 11. Germline CDR1 and CDR2: SNHLY and FYNNEI. This CDR3 has 16 residues. The CDR3 is CASSSVLGLANNEQFF. CDR3 nucleotides: TGTGCCAGCAGCTCGGTTCTCGGACTAGCGAACAATGAGCAGTTCTTC.

J is TRBJ1-2 and V is TRBV6-5; 7 bases agree with TRBD1. The junction had 3 bases not matched to a gene; V was cut back by 2 bases and J by 6 bases. Germline loops: CDR1 MNHEY, CDR2 SVGAGI. The CDR3 sequence is 13 residues long. CDR3 protein: CASSYTRGNGYTF. The CDR3, as DNA: TGTGCCAGCAGTTACACCAGGGGGAATGGCTACACCTTC.

The table lists this clone with a count of one. J is TRBJ2-3 and V is TRBV5-1, with TRBD1 identical over 7 bases. J lost 5 bases, V lost 3 bases, and 9 bases had no gene match. The CDR3 sequence is 15 residues long. Germline V gene sequence: CDR1 SGHRS, CDR2 YFSETQ. DNA of the CDR3: TGCGCCAGCAGCTCACAGACAGGGTTGGGAGATACGCAGTATTTT. The encoded protein is CASSSQTGLGDTQYF.

The chain has TRBV9 and TRBJ2-1, with D possibly being TRBD1 (6 bases). The CDR3 runs 14 residues. V gave up 1 base and J gave up 3 bases, with 8 bases separating them. Germline values: CDR1 SGDLS, CDR2 YYNGEE. CDR3 sequence: CASSVQGSYNEQFF. The CDR3 bases are TGTGCCAGCAGCGTACAGGGGAGCTACAATGAGCAGTTCTTC. The whole variable domain, remainder taken from reference TRBV9 and TRBJ2-1, is DSGVTQTPKHLITATGQRVTLRCSPRSGDLSVYWYQQSLDQGLQFLIQYYNGEERAKGNILERFSAQQFPDLHSELNLSSLELGDSALYFCASSVQGSYNEQFFGPGTRLTVL.

This clone occurred a few times. The chain carries TRBV12-3 or TRBV12-4 and TRBJ2-2, with D possibly TRBD1 on 5 matching bases. Trimming left V 5 bases short and J 7 bases short, with 11 bases between. CDR3 length: 13 residues. CDR3 loop: CASSGAFGGELFF. Here the CDR3 DNA reads TGTGCCAGCAGTGGGGCCTTTGGCGGGGAGCTGTTTTTT.

The chain has TRBV28 and TRBJ1-4; D might be TRBD1 (6 bases). There are 15 residues in the CDR3. Germline assignment: CDR1 MDHEN and CDR2 SYDVKM. Trimming took off 10 bases at V and 8 bases at J, with 23 bases between the two ends. The CDR3 bases are TGTGCCACGACTCGCCACTCAGGGGTCAGAGAAAAACTGTTTTTT. Residues: CATTRHSGVREKLFF.

The chain joins TRBV11-2 to TRBJ1-1; D call uncertain. V lost 10 bases and J 1 base, leaving 13 bases between the germline ends. From germline, CDR1 is SGHAT and CDR2 FQNNGV. The CDR3 spans 13 residues. CDR3 DNA sequence: TGTGCCACCCAGCAGGCCAGGAACACTGAAGCTTTCTTT. Encoded protein: CATQQARNTEAFF.

For this clone: A junction end diverges from the germline sequence, so it may reflect a read error. The J gene is TRBJ2-2, the V gene TRBV7-2; TRBD1 matches at 8 bases. The germline CDR1 and CDR2 sequences are SGHTA and FQGNSA. There are 15 residues in the CDR3. CDR3 DNA sequence: TGTGCCAGCAGCGCCCAGGGGGCGACCACCAGGGAGCTGTTTTTT. Residues: CASSAQGATTRELFF.

V is TRBV5-5 and J is TRBJ2-5; no clear D gene. This CDR3 comprises 14 residues. Germline V gene lookup returns CDR1 SGHKS and CDR2 YYEKEE (reference sequence). Trimming shortened V by 4 bases and J by 1 base, and 11 bases separated the two germline ends. The CDR3 bases are TGTGCCAGCAGCAGACTGGAAATCCAAGAGACCCAGTACTTC. This gives the protein CASSRLEIQETQYF.

The chain is built from TRBV15 and TRBJ2-1; 7 nucleotides match TRBD2. V was pared by 0 bases and J by 4 bases, with 3 bases of the junction left unmatched. The CDR3 contains 15 residues. Germline lookup yields CDR1 LNHNV and CDR2 YYDKDF (reference sequence). The CDR3 DNA follows: TGTGCCACCAGCAGAGATAGCGGGCATTACAATGAGCAGTTCTTC. Translation gives CATSRDSGHYNEQFF.

The rearrangement uses TRBV6-5 and TRBJ1-1, with 7 bases fitting TRBD1. The CDR3 is made up of 14 amino acids. Losses at the gene ends were 7 bases for V and 2 bases for J; bases not matched to a gene: 7. Germline V gives CDR1 MNHEY, CDR2 SVGAGI. Written as DNA, the CDR3 is TGTGCCAGCACCAAGGGACAGATTAACACTGAAGCTTTCTTT. It specifies CASTKGQINTEAFF.

The genes are TRBV4-1 and TRBJ2-4; D remains unclear. This CDR3 contains 17 residues. Germline lookup yields CDR1 MGHRA and CDR2 YSYEKL. Trimming stripped 2 bases from V and 0 bases from J, with 14 bases between. CDR3 sequence reads: CASSQLQANLAKNIQYF. The CDR3 bases are TGCGCCAGCAGCCAACTCCAGGCAAATCTAGCCAAAAACATTCAGTACTTC.

The chain has TRBV3-1 (or the pseudogene TRBV3-2) and TRBJ2-5; 8 nucleotides line up with TRBD1. The CDR3 is made up of 16 amino acids. J gave up 2 bases and V 5 bases, and 10 bases lay outside the gene matches. Germline V lookup: CDR1 LGHDT, CDR2 YNNKEL (reference sequence). CDR3 sequence reads: CASSDGQGVDQETQYF. As DNA, the CDR3 is TGTGCCAGCAGCGACGGACAGGGAGTGGATCAAGAGACCCAGTACTTC.

V gene TRBV5-4 combines with J gene TRBJ1-1, with no clear D. Germline CDR1 and CDR2: SGHNT and YYREEE (reference sequence). The V end lost 2 bases, the J end lost 1 base, and 9 bases lay between the germline ends. The CDR3 has 14 amino acids. CDR3 residues: CASSLPASNTEAFF. The CDR3 DNA reads TGTGCCAGCAGCTTACCCGCGTCGAACACTGAAGCTTTCTTT.

CDR3 in amino acids: CASSPTGTWAYNEQFF. The CDR3 DNA reads TGTGCCAGCTCACCGACAGGGACGTGGGCCTACAATGAGCAGTTCTTC. The chain combines TRBV18 with TRBJ2-1, with TRBD1 identical over 7 bases. The germline V gene has CDR1 KGHSH and CDR2 LQKENI. The CDR3 has 16 amino acids. Germline trimming cut 3 bases from V and 2 bases from J; bases unmatched to any gene: 7.

The chain uses TRBV13 and TRBJ1-3; possible D gene TRBD1, 5 bases. The CDR3 totals 17 residues. CDR1 PRHDT and CDR2 FYEKMQ come from the germline V gene (reference sequence). V lost 5 bases and J lost 0, with 17 bases in between. The CDR3 spells CASSPWARGSSGNTIYF. The CDR3 DNA is TGTGCCAGCAGCCCATGGGCAAGGGGAAGCTCTGGAAACACCATATATTTT.

The rearrangement joins TRBV28 to TRBJ1-4, with a tentative D call TRBD1 (6 bases). The germline V gene encodes CDR1 MDHEN and CDR2 SYDVKM. Trimming removed 2 bases from V and 2 bases from J, with 9 bases in between. The CDR3 consists of 15 residues. In DNA form, the CDR3 reads TGTGCCAGCAGTTTACCTCAGGGGACTAATGAAAAACTGTTTTTT. This translates into CASSLPQGTNEKLFF.